Shown below are 29 T cell receptor beta chains from a single sample sequenced in a study of beta chain features in type 1 diabetes. The entirety of the isolated RNA underwent reverse transcription, so expressed TCRB transcripts were sequenced. TCRdb keeps only in-frame clones here, not all; method: immunoSEQ multiplex PCR. In the table there are around 500,000 clones, around 30% of which are singletons. Material for sequencing was naive CD4+ T cells from blood. The receptor set was obtained from a young man in good health.

This clone was counted only a few times. The chain recombines TRBV7-3 with TRBJ2-1; D ambiguous. V lost 5 bases to trimming and J lost 8 bases, with 13 bases between them. The CDR3 extends over 13 amino acids. CDR1 is SGHTA and CDR2 is FQGTGA in the germline V gene. The CDR3 coding sequence is TGTGCCAGCAGCCTTACCGTGGGCCATGAGCAGTTCTTC. Translation gives CASSLTVGHEQFF.

This clone has only a few counts. This sequence joins TRBV7-2 and TRBJ2-3; perhaps TRBD2 as D (5 bases). Germline-derived CDR1 and CDR2 are SGHTA and FQGNSA. The CDR3 covers 13 residues. The germline V and J ends were trimmed by 5 bases and 3 bases, with 9 bases remaining between them. This CDR3 reads CASSAERTDTQYF. As DNA, the CDR3 is TGTGCCAGCAGCGCGGAGCGGACAGATACGCAGTATTTT.

The chain links TRBV10-3 to TRBJ2-1; D perhaps matches TRBD1 (6 bases). The length of the CDR3 is 14 residues. V was pared by 1 base and J by 4 bases, with 8 bases between. In germline, CDR1 is ENHRY, CDR2 SYGVKD. CDR3 in DNA: TGTGCCATCAGTGAGTACGGACAGTACAATGAGCAGTTCTTC. Amino acid sequence: CAISEYGQYNEQFF.

Note on this clone: The junction departs from germline at one end; a sequencing error may be responsible. The rearrangement joins TRBV7-9 to TRBJ2-5; a possible D gene is TRBD1 (5 bases). Germline V gene data show CDR1 as SEHNR and CDR2 as FQNEAQ (reference sequence). This CDR3 comprises 8 residues. The chain's CDR3 is CASPQGNF. The CDR3 DNA sequence: TGTGCCAGCCCTCAGGGAAACTTC.

The V gene is TRBV30, the J gene TRBJ2-3; 13 nucleotides match TRBD2. Per the germline V gene, CDR1 is GTSNPN and CDR2 is SVGIG (reference sequence). Germline trimming cut 2 bases from V and 5 bases from J; bases unmatched to any gene: 7. The CDR3 consists of 16 residues. CDR3 residues: CAWSRGLAGQGDTQYF. The CDR3 nucleotides are TGTGCCTGGAGTCGGGGACTAGCGGGACAGGGAGATACGCAGTATTTT.

This chain joins TRBV20-1 and TRBJ1-2; D is ambiguous. The CDR3 spans 10 residues. Trimming removed 0 bases at V and 5 bases at J, with 1 base between. Germline V CDR1 and CDR2: DFQATT, SNEGSKA (reference sequence). The CDR3 nucleotides are TGCAGTGCTAGAGATTATGGCTACACCTTC. This sequence encodes CSARDYGYTF.

A few counts support this clone. This sequence joins TRBV5-6 and TRBJ1-2; D possibly corresponds to TRBD1 (5 bases). Germline CDR1 SGHDT, CDR2 YYEEEE. V lost 0 bases and J lost 4, with 10 bases in between. The CDR3 is 14 amino acids. CDR3 amino acids: CASSLAGFGYGYTF. CDR3 nucleotide sequence: TGTGCCAGCAGCTTGGCAGGGTTTGGCTATGGCTACACCTTC.

The chain uses TRBV30 and TRBJ1-4; D is perhaps TRBD1 (5 bases). Trimming removed 6 bases from V and 7 bases from J, with 12 bases in between. This CDR3 spans 12 amino acids. Germline assignment: CDR1 GTSNPN and CDR2 SVGIG (reference sequence). The CDR3 DNA reads as TGTGCCTGCTCCCAGGGTGGTGAAAAACTGTTTTTT. Its protein product is CACSQGGEKLFF.

The V call is TRBV6-5, the J call TRBJ2-5; 9 bases are a match to TRBD2. Per the germline V gene, CDR1 is MNHEY and CDR2 is SVGAGI. Trimming removed 7 bases from V and 4 bases from J; junction bases left unmatched: 10. The CDR3 is 15 residues long. The DNA of the CDR3 is TGTGCCAGCACCTACGGGCTAGCGGGAAGAGAGACCCAGTACTTC. Its translation is CASTYGLAGRETQYF.

The V gene is TRBV14, the J gene TRBJ1-1; D gene unclear. Germline CDR1 SGHDN, CDR2 FVKESK. The CDR3 loop spans 13 amino acids. V was trimmed by 1 base and J by 4 bases, leaving 7 bases between them. This CDR3 reads CASSQGPFTEAFF. In DNA, the CDR3 is TGTGCCAGCAGCCAAGGACCGTTCACTGAAGCTTTCTTT.

The chain employs TRBV7-2 and TRBJ1-2, with D perhaps matching TRBD1 (5 bases). The CDR3 runs 14 residues. The germline V gene encodes CDR1 SGHTA and CDR2 FQGNSA. Trimming shortened V by 5 bases and J by 6 bases, and 16 bases separated the two germline ends. For the CDR3, the DNA is TGTGCCAGCAGCCTCAGGGTGGACATAGATGGCTACACCTTC. Encoded protein: CASSLRVDIDGYTF.

V and J are TRBV6-6 and TRBJ2-7; unclear D gene. The V and J ends lost 5 bases and 3 bases respectively, with 11 bases between them. The germline CDR1 and CDR2 sequences are MNHNY and SVGAGI (reference sequence). The CDR3 length is 13 residues. The CDR3 DNA follows: TGTGCCAGCAGTCAAGTACCAAACTACGAGCAGTACTTC. Translation gives CASSQVPNYEQYF.

This clone was counted between two and nine times. The rearrangement joins TRBV30 to TRBJ2-3; 7 nucleotides align to TRBD1. Germline lookup yields CDR1 GTSNPN and CDR2 SVGIG (reference sequence). There are 13 residues in the CDR3. After removal of 6 bases from V and 0 bases from J, the junction contained 3 bases not matched to a gene. DNA of the CDR3: TGTGCCTGCCAGGGGGTGAGCACAGATACGCAGTATTTT. Translated, it gives CACQGVSTDTQYF.

The chain links TRBV5-1 to TRBJ2-1, with 11 bases fitting TRBD2. Per the germline V gene, CDR1 is SGHRS and CDR2 is YFSETQ. Trimming removed 1 base from V and 1 base from J; junction bases left unmatched: 7. The CDR3 totals 18 residues. Here the CDR3 DNA reads TGCGCCAGCAGCTTGAAGACTAGCGGGACCTATTCCTACAATGAGCAGTTCTTC. It yields the protein CASSLKTSGTYSYNEQFF.

This CDR3 is CASSFSSTDTQYF. DNA of the CDR3: TGTGCCAGCAGCTTTAGCAGCACAGATACGCAGTATTTT. The chain couples TRBV9 to TRBJ2-3, with D unresolved. V shed 4 bases and J shed 0 bases, with 6 bases lying between them. Germline V CDR1 and CDR2: SGDLS, YYNGEE. The CDR3 totals 13 residues.

The chain links TRBV30 to TRBJ1-2; no definite D call. Trimming took off 2 bases at V and 4 bases at J, with 14 bases between the two ends. This CDR3 is built from 14 residues. Germline V gives CDR1 GTSNPN, CDR2 SVGIG (reference sequence). CDR3 nucleotides: TGTGCCTGGAGTCAGAACCAGTACATCTATGGCTACACCTTC. It codes for CAWSQNQYIYGYTF.

V gene TRBV27 combines with J gene TRBJ2-1, with 14 positions matching TRBD2. The CDR3 extends over 17 amino acids. CDR1 is MNHEY and CDR2 is SMNVEV in the germline V gene (reference sequence). After removal of 9 bases from V and 0 bases from J, the junction contained 7 bases not matched to a gene. The CDR3 protein is CASGTSGSPLSYNEQFF. The CDR3 DNA sequence: TGTGCCAGTGGGACTAGCGGGAGCCCTCTCTCCTACAATGAGCAGTTCTTC.

The chain joins TRBV2 to TRBJ2-7; 11 bases line up with TRBD2. There are 15 residues in the CDR3. Germline CDR1 is SNHLY and CDR2 is FYNNEI. Germline trimming cut 0 bases from V and 3 bases from J; bases unmatched to any gene: 1. In DNA form, the CDR3 reads TGTGCCAGCAGTGAAGCGGGACTAGCGGTCTACGAGCAGTACTTC. It translates to CASSEAGLAVYEQYF.

The V gene is TRBV7-9, the J gene TRBJ2-4, with D hard to call. Trimming took off 6 bases at V and 8 bases at J, with 20 bases between the two ends. The CDR3 is made up of 15 amino acids. Germline CDR1 SEHNR, CDR2 FQNEAQ (reference sequence). In nucleotides, the CDR3 is TGTGCCAGCAGTCCCCACTTCCCGACCCGAGACATTCAGTACTTC. Translated: CASSPHFPTRDIQYF.

This chain uses TRBV28 with TRBJ1-2, with TRBD1 matching 10 bases. The V segment lost 2 bases and the J segment 8 bases; nucleotides outside the gene matches: 11. The CDR3 is 16 amino acids. In germline, CDR1 is MDHEN, CDR2 SYDVKM. The CDR3: CASSLPRDRGVKGYTF. The DNA for the CDR3 is TGTGCCAGCAGTTTACCCAGGGACAGGGGCGTTAAGGGCTACACCTTC.

The V and J genes are TRBV7-9 and TRBJ2-3; D remains unclear. The ends were cut back, 5 bases at V and 0 bases at J, with 12 bases in the middle. Germline CDR1 reads SEHNR; CDR2 reads FQNEAQ (reference sequence). The CDR3 totals 15 residues. The CDR3 spells CASSAQLSSTDTQYF. The CDR3 DNA sequence: TGTGCCAGCAGCGCTCAGTTATCTAGCACAGATACGCAGTATTTT.

This clone has a handful of counts. The chain couples TRBV5-4 to TRBJ2-3, with D hard to call. V was clipped by 0 bases and J by 0 bases, with 5 bases between them. Germline CDR1 reads SGHNT; CDR2 reads YYREEE (reference sequence). The CDR3 sequence is 14 residues long. In DNA form, the CDR3 reads TGTGCCAGCAGCTTGGCCGAAAGCACAGATACGCAGTATTTT. Protein: CASSLAESTDTQYF.

This clone has a handful of counts. The rearrangement joins TRBV5-1 to TRBJ2-1; 10 nucleotides line up with TRBD1. With V trimmed by 4 bases and J by 7 bases, 11 bases remained unmatched. The CDR3 consists of 16 residues. The germline V gene encodes CDR1 SGHRS and CDR2 YFSETQ. DNA of the CDR3: TGCGCCAGCAGCCTAAGAGGGACAGGGGCCGATAATGAGCAGTTCTTC. This gives the protein CASSLRGTGADNEQFF.

In this sample, this clone turned up a few times. The chain combines TRBV28 with TRBJ2-5; no clear D. The CDR3 sequence is 14 residues long. Trimming left V 2 bases short and J 1 base short, with 8 bases between. CDR1 is MDHEN and CDR2 is SYDVKM in the germline V gene. CDR3 nucleotides: TGTGCCAGCAGTTTACAGGCTATCCAAGAGACCCAGTACTTC. Its translation: CASSLQAIQETQYF.

This sequence joins TRBV5-1 and TRBJ2-1, with D hard to call. Trimming took off 4 bases at V and 3 bases at J, with 14 bases between the two ends. The CDR3 is made up of 15 amino acids. Germline lookup yields CDR1 SGHRS and CDR2 YFSETQ. CDR3 DNA: TGCGCCAGCAGCCTGGTCCGGAACAACTACAATGAGCAGTTCTTC. Its translation: CASSLVRNNYNEQFF.

In DNA form, the CDR3 reads TGTGCCACCAGCAGAGGGACTAGCGCCCGCACAGATACGCAGTATTTT. Protein product: CATSRGTSARTDTQYF. V gene TRBV15 combines with J gene TRBJ2-3; 9 bases map to TRBD2. V dropped 1 base and J dropped 1; count of bases not matched to a gene: 3. This CDR3 comprises 16 residues. The germline V gene encodes CDR1 LNHNV and CDR2 YYDKDF (reference sequence). Drawing the rest from reference TRBV15 and TRBJ2-3, the complete variable domain is DAMVIQNPRYQVTQFGKPVTLSCSQTLNHNVMYWYQQKSSQAPKLLFHYYDKDFNNEADTPDNFQSRRPNTSFCFLDIRSPGLGDTAMYLCATSRGTSARTDTQYFGPGTRLTVL.

This clone has only a few counts. The CDR3 sequence is CASSSGTRNWGTDTQYF. CDR3 in DNA: TGTGCCAGCAGCTCAGGGACCCGGAATTGGGGCACAGATACGCAGTATTTT. J is TRBJ2-3 and V is TRBV5-6; D possibly matches TRBD1 or TRBD2 (5 bases each). The germline gives CDR1 SGHDT, CDR2 YYEEEE. CDR3 size: 17 residues. The V gene lost 3 bases and the J gene lost 1 base, with 18 bases spanning the gap.

The chain has TRBV15 and TRBJ1-2; D ambiguous. This CDR3 comprises 13 residues. V was shortened by 3 bases and J by 2 bases, with 7 bases between the two germline ends. Germline V gene sequence: CDR1 LNHNV, CDR2 YYDKDF (reference sequence). This CDR3 reads CATSSRRNYGYTF. The CDR3 coding sequence is TGTGCCACCAGCAGTCGGAGGAACTATGGCTACACCTTC.

The chain carries TRBV7-2 and TRBJ2-3; D may be TRBD2 (5 bases). The V gene's germline CDR1 is SGHTA and CDR2 FQGNSA. The V end was cut by 0 bases, the J end by 0 bases, with 10 bases between. The CDR3 has 16 amino acids. CDR3: CASSLALRASTDTQYF. CDR3 nucleotides: TGTGCCAGCAGCTTAGCGCTGCGGGCGAGCACAGATACGCAGTATTTT.